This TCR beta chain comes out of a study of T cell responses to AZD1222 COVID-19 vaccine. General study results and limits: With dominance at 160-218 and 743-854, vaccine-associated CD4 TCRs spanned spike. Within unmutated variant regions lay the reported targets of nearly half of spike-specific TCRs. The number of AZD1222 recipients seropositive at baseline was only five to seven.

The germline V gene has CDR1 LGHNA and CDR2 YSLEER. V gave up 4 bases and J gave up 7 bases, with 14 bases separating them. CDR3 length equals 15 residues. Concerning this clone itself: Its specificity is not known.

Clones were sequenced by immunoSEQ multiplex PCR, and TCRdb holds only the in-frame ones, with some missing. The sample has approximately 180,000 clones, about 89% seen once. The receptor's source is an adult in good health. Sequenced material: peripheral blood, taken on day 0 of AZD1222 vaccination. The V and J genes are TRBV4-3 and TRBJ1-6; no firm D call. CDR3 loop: CASSRRTGGNSPLHF. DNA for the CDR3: TGCGCCAGCAGCCGCCGGACGGGAGGGAATTCACCCCTCCACTTT.